One and the same sample provided the 21 T cell receptor beta chains below, sequenced in a study of blood T cell repertoires in COVID-19. Using immunoSEQ multiplex PCR, the repertoire was profiled, and TCRdb retains in-frame clones only, with some absent. This sample has about 280,000 clones, with approximately 91% found just once. The sample comprised peripheral blood. Every receptor here comes from a man in his late teens or twenties with active or convalescent COVID-19.

The chain is built from TRBV7-3 and TRBJ1-1; D not resolved. The CDR3 runs 12 residues. CDR1 SGHTA and CDR2 FQGTGA come from the germline V gene. Trimming shortened V by 5 bases and J by 1 base, and 5 bases separated the two germline ends. The CDR3 spells CASSGRNTEAFF. CDR3 sequence (DNA): TGTGCCAGCAGCGGGCGGAACACTGAAGCTTTCTTT.

The rearrangement links TRBV11-2 to TRBJ2-7; 8 bases map to TRBD1. J was trimmed by 6 bases and V by 6 bases; bases with no gene match: 13. CDR3 length: 15 amino acids. CDR1 and CDR2 from the germline V gene are SGHAT and FQNNGV. DNA for the CDR3: TGTGCCAGCAGAATTACCGACAGGGGAGGAGCCGAGCAGTACTTC. It specifies CASRITDRGGAEQYF.

Concerning this clone itself: An end of the junction does not agree with germline; a read error may underlie this. The chain has TRBV3-1 (or the pseudogene TRBV3-2) and TRBJ2-3; 14 positions agree with TRBD2. CDR1 is LGHDT, CDR2 YNNKEL, per germline (reference sequence). CDR3 length: 14 residues. DNA of the CDR3: TGTGCCAGCACCCGGACTAGCGGGGGGCCCAAGGTGAATTTT. Amino acids: CASTRTSGGPKVNF.

The table lists this clone with a count of one. The chain recombines TRBV27 with TRBJ2-5; D perhaps matches TRBD1 (5 bases). The CDR3 totals 17 residues. With 0 bases removed from V and 0 bases from J, the gap between germline ends came to 14 bases. Germline CDR1 MNHEY, CDR2 SMNVEV (reference sequence). CDR3 bases: TGTGCCAGCAGTTTATCGTGGGCAGGGCCCTACCAAGAGACCCAGTACTTC. This gives the protein CASSLSWAGPYQETQYF.

The rearrangement uses TRBV3-1 (or the pseudogene TRBV3-2) and TRBJ2-5, with 7 bases that match TRBD1. The CDR3 is 12 amino acids. From germline, CDR1 is LGHDT and CDR2 YNNKEL (reference sequence). J was trimmed by 4 bases and V by 6 bases; bases with no gene match: 2. The CDR3, as DNA: TGTGCCAGCAGGACAGGGCGAGAGACCCAGTACTTC. Encoded protein: CASRTGRETQYF.

There are many counts of this clone. V gene TRBV5-6 combines with J gene TRBJ1-6, with a tentative D call TRBD1 (6 bases). The CDR3 has 15 residues. Germline V CDR1 and CDR2: SGHDT, YYEEEE. V dropped 3 bases and J dropped 7 bases, with 14 bases sitting between them. The CDR3 loop is CASSWGHGSNSPLHF. Here the CDR3 DNA reads TGTGCCAGCAGCTGGGGGCATGGGTCGAATTCACCCCTCCACTTT.

The chain couples TRBV9 to TRBJ2-3; 9 bases are shared with TRBD2. Germline V gene data show CDR1 as SGDLS and CDR2 as YYNGEE. The CDR3 covers 15 residues. V shed 0 bases, J shed 6 bases, and the junction held 5 bases outside the gene matches. The CDR3 nucleotides are TGTGCCAGCAGCGTAGCTGGTCTAGCGGGGGATACGCAGTATTTT. Protein sequence: CASSVAGLAGDTQYF.

This CDR3 is CASSAGTPRGEQYF. CDR3 sequence (DNA): TGTGCCAGCAGCGCCGGGACACCAAGGGGCGAGCAGTACTTC. The V call is TRBV14, the J call TRBJ2-7, with D tentatively TRBD1 (6 bases). Germline V gene lookup returns CDR1 SGHDN and CDR2 FVKESK. Trimming pared 5 bases from V and 6 bases from J, leaving 17 bases between. This CDR3 comprises 14 residues.

The CDR3 bases are TGTGCCAGCAGCCAAGGCCCGACAGGGGGCGATGAAAAACTGTTTTTT. Its protein is CASSQGPTGGDEKLFF. This sequence joins TRBV3-1 (or the pseudogene TRBV3-2) and TRBJ1-4, with 10 positions matching TRBD1. The trim removed 1 base at V and 6 bases at J, leaving 5 bases unmatched. CDR1 and CDR2 from the germline V gene are LGHDT and YNNKEL (reference sequence). The CDR3 loop spans 16 amino acids.

The chain uses TRBV6-5 and TRBJ1-5, with D possibly matching TRBD1 (5 bases). Trimming removed 6 bases at V and 4 bases at J, with 13 bases between. Germline assignment: CDR1 MNHEY and CDR2 SVGAGI. The CDR3 consists of 14 residues. CDR3: CASSPSRGNQPQHF. In nucleotides, the CDR3 is TGTGCCAGCAGCCCATCACGGGGGAATCAGCCCCAGCATTTT.

The chain couples TRBV4-1 to TRBJ2-3; TRBD1 aligns across 8 bases. This CDR3 comprises 14 residues. Germline V gene data show CDR1 as MGHRA and CDR2 as YSYEKL. V shed 2 bases and J 6 bases; nucleotides not matched to a gene: 4. CDR3 loop: CASSQRQGFDTQYF. The CDR3 DNA reads as TGCGCCAGCAGCCAAAGACAGGGGTTTGATACGCAGTATTTT.

The gene calls are TRBV29-1 and TRBJ1-2, with D possibly TRBD1 on 5 matching bases. The germline V gene encodes CDR1 SQVTM and CDR2 ANQGSEA. The CDR3 has 14 amino acids. V was clipped by 4 bases and J by 4 bases, with 16 bases between them. DNA for the CDR3: TGCAGCGTTGTTGCCCTCAGGGAGGGCTATGGCTACACCTTC. Protein product: CSVVALREGYGYTF.

This sequence joins TRBV6-1 and TRBJ1-2, with D hard to call. The CDR3 loop spans 15 amino acids. Trimming took 0 bases from V and 1 from J, leaving 9 bases between them. Germline CDR1 reads MNHNS; CDR2 reads SASEGT. CDR3 loop: CASSEAYTVNYGYTF. Written as DNA, the CDR3 is TGTGCCAGCAGTGAAGCGTACACCGTTAACTATGGCTACACCTTC.

CDR3 residues: CASSPGQNYGYTF. For the CDR3, the DNA is TGTGCCAGCAGCCCGGGACAGAACTATGGCTACACCTTC. The V and J genes are TRBV5-6 and TRBJ1-2; TRBD1 matches 7 bases. The CDR3 is 13 amino acids. Trimming cost V 4 bases and J 2 bases; bases outside gene matches: 2. Germline lookup yields CDR1 SGHDT and CDR2 YYEEEE. The complete variable domain, with remaining parts taken from reference TRBV5-6 and TRBJ1-2, reads DAGVTQSPTHLIKTRGQQVTLRCSPKSGHDTVSWYQQALGQGPQFIFQYYEEEERQRGNFPDRFSGHQFPNYSSELNVNALLLGDSALYLCASSPGQNYGYTFGSGTRLTVV.

This clone was seen only once. V gene TRBV2 combines with J gene TRBJ1-1, with 9 bases identical to TRBD1. V was clipped by 5 bases and J by 4 bases; unmatched bases: 8. This CDR3 region has 15 residues. Looked up from germline, CDR1 is SNHLY and CDR2 is FYNNEI. CDR3 coding DNA: TGTGCCAGCAGTATACAGGGGGCGATTGGCACTGAAGCTTTCTTT. Encoded protein: CASSIQGAIGTEAFF.

The chain couples TRBV7-2 to TRBJ1-1; D is possibly TRBD1 (5 bases). CDR3 length: 14 amino acids. Germline lookup yields CDR1 SGHTA and CDR2 FQGNSA. With 1 base removed from V and 5 bases from J, the gap between germline ends came to 11 bases. The chain's CDR3 is CASSLGVAGTEAFF. The CDR3 DNA sequence: TGTGCCAGCAGCTTAGGAGTCGCAGGGACTGAAGCTTTCTTT.

The chain has TRBV5-1 and TRBJ1-1; no clear D. The germline V and J ends were trimmed by 6 bases and 0 bases, with 9 bases remaining between them. The CDR3 runs to 13 residues. Germline V gene lookup returns CDR1 SGHRS and CDR2 YFSETQ. The CDR3 coding sequence is TGCGCCAGCATGAGGTCGGTGAACACTGAAGCTTTCTTT. This sequence encodes CASMRSVNTEAFF. Full variable domain (rest looked up from reference TRBV5-1 and TRBJ1-1): KAGVTQTPRYLIKTRGQQVTLSCSPISGHRSVSWYQQTPGQGLQFLFEYFSETQRNKGNFPGRFSGRQFSNSRSEMNVSTLELGDSALYLCASMRSVNTEAFFGQGTRLTVV.

V and J are TRBV2 and TRBJ2-3, with D possibly being TRBD1 (5 bases). V was clipped by 6 bases and J by 0 bases, with 13 bases between them. The CDR3 runs to 15 residues. Germline loops: CDR1 SNHLY, CDR2 FYNNEI. The CDR3 loop reads CASRIRVRSTDTQYF. The CDR3 DNA sequence: TGTGCCAGCAGAATCAGGGTCCGGAGCACAGATACGCAGTATTTT.

The V and J genes are TRBV6-2 or TRBV6-3 and TRBJ1-2; D uncertain. This CDR3 spans 13 amino acids. The V and J ends lost 6 bases and 3 bases respectively, with 11 bases between them. Germline CDR1 reads MNHEY; CDR2 reads SVGEGT. This CDR3 reads CASRPQVDYGYTF. The DNA for the CDR3 is TGTGCCAGCAGACCTCAGGTAGACTATGGCTACACCTTC.

The chain joins TRBV4-1 to TRBJ1-5; D remains unclear. Germline-derived CDR1 and CDR2 are MGHRA and YSYEKL. Trimming took off 1 base at V and 8 bases at J, with 9 bases between the two ends. The CDR3 is 13 amino acids. DNA of the CDR3: TGCGCCAGCAGCCAAGGGGTTCTAGAGCCCCAGCATTTT. This sequence encodes CASSQGVLEPQHF.

V is TRBV11-2 and J is TRBJ2-3; D gene uncertain. Germline V gives CDR1 SGHAT, CDR2 FQNNGV. The CDR3 spans 15 residues. Trimming cost V 5 bases and J 0 bases, with 12 bases left between them. The CDR3 sequence: CASSASRRSTDTQYF. The DNA for the CDR3 is TGTGCCAGCAGCGCGTCTCGGCGGAGCACAGATACGCAGTATTTT.